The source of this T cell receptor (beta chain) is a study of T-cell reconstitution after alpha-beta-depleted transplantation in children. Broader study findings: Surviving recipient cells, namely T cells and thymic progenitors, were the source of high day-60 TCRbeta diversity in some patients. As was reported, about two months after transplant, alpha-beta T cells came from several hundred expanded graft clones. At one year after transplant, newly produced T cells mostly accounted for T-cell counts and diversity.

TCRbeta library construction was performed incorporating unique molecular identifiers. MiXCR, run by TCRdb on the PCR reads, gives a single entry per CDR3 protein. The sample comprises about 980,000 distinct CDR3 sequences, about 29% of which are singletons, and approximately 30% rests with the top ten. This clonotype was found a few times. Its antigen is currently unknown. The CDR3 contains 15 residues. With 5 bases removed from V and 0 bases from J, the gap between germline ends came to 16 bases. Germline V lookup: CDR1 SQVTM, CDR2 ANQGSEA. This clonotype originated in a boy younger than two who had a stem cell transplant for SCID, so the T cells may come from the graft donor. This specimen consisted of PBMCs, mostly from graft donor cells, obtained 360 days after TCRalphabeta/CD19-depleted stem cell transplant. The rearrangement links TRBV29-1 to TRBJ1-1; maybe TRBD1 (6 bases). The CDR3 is CSVLSRTAVNTEAFF. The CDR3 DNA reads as TGCAGCGTTCTTTCCCGGACAGCCGTGAACACTGAAGCTTTCTTT.